This passage covers 31 T cell receptor beta chains from one sample sequenced in a study of cytotoxic CD8 clonotypes in ibrutinib-treated CLL. Only in-frame clones appear in the TCRdb table, and some are missing; sequencing was by immunoSEQ multiplex PCR. The sample comprises some 200,000 clones, approximately 75% of which are singletons, and 10% to 12% rests with the top ten. The sequencing here drew on PBMCs, taken after 12 months of ibrutinib treatment. The receptors here all came from a human donor with chronic lymphocytic leukemia.

V gene TRBV25-1 combines with J gene TRBJ2-3; D unclear. This CDR3 comprises 12 residues. V was shortened by 4 bases and J by 6 bases, with 8 bases between the two germline ends. From germline, CDR1 is MGHDK and CDR2 SYGVNS. CDR3 nucleotide sequence: TGTGCCAGCAGTGCCAGATGGGATACGCAGTATTTT. Residues: CASSARWDTQYF. Full variable domain (outside the CDR3, taken from reference TRBV25-1 and TRBJ2-3): EADIYQTPRYLVIGTGKKITLECSQTMGHDKMYWYQQDPGMELHLIHYSYGVNSTEKGDLSSESTVSRIRTEHFPLTLESARPSHTSQYLCASSARWDTQYFGPGTRLTVL.

In this sample, this clone turned up many times. This sequence joins TRBV28 and TRBJ2-7; no reliable D call. Germline V CDR1 and CDR2: MDHEN, SYDVKM. V was pared by 9 bases and J by 0 bases, with 9 bases between. The CDR3 is 12 residues long. The DNA for the CDR3 is TGTGCCAGTACCAGAGACTCCTACGAGCAGTACTTC. It translates to CASTRDSYEQYF.

The V gene is TRBV7-9, the J gene TRBJ1-2, with a tentative D call TRBD1 (5 bases). The germline V gene encodes CDR1 SEHNR and CDR2 FQNEAQ (reference sequence). The CDR3 has 14 amino acids. V dropped 4 bases and J dropped 4 bases, with 13 bases sitting between them. In DNA, the CDR3 is TGTGCCAGCAGCTCCCGGGACGGCCTCTATGGCTACACCTTC. Its protein product is CASSSRDGLYGYTF.

CDR3 coding DNA: TGTGCCAGCAGCTTCGGGGGGAGCACCGACTACGAGCAGTACTTC. It specifies CASSFGGSTDYEQYF. This rearrangement joins TRBV5-4 to TRBJ2-7; 7 nucleotides line up with TRBD2. Trimming cost V 2 bases and J 3 bases; bases outside gene matches: 8. Germline assignment: CDR1 SGHNT and CDR2 YYREEE (reference sequence). The CDR3 consists of 15 residues. The whole variable domain, remainder taken from reference TRBV5-4 and TRBJ2-7, is ETGVTQSPTHLIKTRGQQVTLRCSSQSGHNTVSWYQQALGQGPQFIFQYYREEENGRGNFPPRFSGLQFPNYSSELNVNALELDDSALYLCASSFGGSTDYEQYFGPGTRLTVT.

The V and J genes are TRBV18 and TRBJ1-5; 10 positions match TRBD1. CDR1 is KGHSH, CDR2 LQKENI, per germline. CDR3 length equals 18 residues. J lost 1 base, V lost 3 bases, and 9 bases had no gene match. The CDR3 is CASSPAPGTGESNQPQHF. The CDR3 DNA reads TGTGCCAGCTCACCCGCCCCTGGGACAGGGGAGAGCAATCAGCCCCAGCATTTT.

The chain employs TRBV7-2 and TRBJ1-2; D gene uncertain. Trimming stripped 3 bases from V and 3 bases from J, with 11 bases between. Germline V gene data show CDR1 as SGHTA and CDR2 as FQGNSA. CDR3 length equals 14 residues. This chain's CDR3 is CASSFRRTDYGYTF. Here the CDR3 DNA reads TGTGCCAGCAGCTTCAGAAGGACCGACTATGGCTACACCTTC.

This clone is a singleton in its sample. The gene calls are TRBV7-7 and TRBJ2-3; no reliable D call. The CDR3 consists of 11 residues. In germline, CDR1 is SSHAT, CDR2 FNYEAQ (reference sequence). DNA for the CDR3: TGTGCTACCATTGATGGGGATACGCAGTATTTT. Protein: CATIDGDTQYF.

This sequence joins TRBV6-1 and TRBJ1-5; no clear D gene. CDR1 is MNHNS and CDR2 is SASEGT in the germline V gene. This CDR3 is 15 amino acids long. V was shortened by 5 bases and J by 4 bases, with 15 bases between the two germline ends. CDR3 DNA: TGTGCCAGCAGTCAGATAGAGGGAGGGAATCAGCCCCAGCATTTT. Amino acids: CASSQIEGGNQPQHF.

This clone was counted at least ten times. The sample has other DNA sequences that encode this CDR3 too. The rearrangement links TRBV5-1 to TRBJ2-5, with 10 bases matching TRBD1. Trimming took 2 bases from V and 4 from J; bases not matched to a gene: 5. Per germline, CDR1 SGHRS and CDR2 YFSETQ. This CDR3 is 15 amino acids long. For the CDR3, the DNA is TGCGCCAGCAGCTTCCTCGGACAGGGGGGAGAGACCCAGTACTTC. It encodes CASSFLGQGGETQYF. Combining the CDR3 with reference TRBV5-1 and TRBJ2-5 gives the whole variable domain KAGVTQTPRYLIKTRGQQVTLSCSPISGHRSVSWYQQTPGQGLQFLFEYFSETQRNKGNFPGRFSGRQFSNSRSEMNVSTLELGDSALYLCASSFLGQGGETQYFGPGTRLLVL.

The J gene is TRBJ2-5, the V gene TRBV6-1; the match to TRBD1 covers 7 bases. CDR1 and CDR2 from the germline V gene are MNHNS and SASEGT. This CDR3 has 14 residues. Trimming took 5 bases from V and 3 from J; bases not matched to a gene: 6. As DNA, the CDR3 is TGTGCCAGCAGTCCCACCGGGACAGAAGAGACCCAGTACTTC. It yields the protein CASSPTGTEETQYF.

The gene calls are TRBV28 and TRBJ1-5, with D tentatively TRBD1 (6 bases). Germline V lookup: CDR1 MDHEN, CDR2 SYDVKM. This CDR3 is built from 15 residues. The germline V and J ends were trimmed by 3 bases and 3 bases, with 12 bases remaining between them. The CDR3 here is CASSFHDRINQPQHF. The CDR3 bases are TGTGCCAGCAGTTTTCATGACAGGATCAATCAGCCCCAGCATTTT. Filled out from reference TRBV28 and TRBJ1-5, the complete variable domain reads DVKVTQSSRYLVKRTGEKVFLECVQDMDHENMFWYRQDPGLGLRLIYFSYDVKMKEKGDIPEGYSVSREKKERFSLILESASTNQTSMYLCASSFHDRINQPQHFGDGTRLSIL.

The CDR3 DNA sequence: TGTGCCAGCAGCTTTAGGCCAGAGGCTGAAGCTTTCTTT. Translation gives CASSFRPEAEAFF. The chain has TRBV11-1 and TRBJ1-1; D is uncertain. The CDR3 runs 13 residues. V gave up 3 bases and J gave up 6 bases, with 11 bases separating them. Looked up from germline, CDR1 is SGHAT and CDR2 is FQDESV (reference sequence).

The J gene is TRBJ2-5, the V gene TRBV28; TRBD1 matches at 7 bases. V lost 6 bases and J lost 2; bases outside the gene matches: 9. The CDR3 contains 15 residues. Per the germline V gene, CDR1 is MDHEN and CDR2 is SYDVKM. This CDR3 is CASSPLGGQQETQYF. The DNA for the CDR3 is TGTGCCAGCAGCCCACTAGGGGGACAGCAAGAGACCCAGTACTTC.

This chain connects TRBV19 to TRBJ2-3; possibly TRBD1 or TRBD2 for D (5 bases each). The CDR3 totals 14 residues. CDR1 LNHDA and CDR2 SQIVND come from the germline V gene (reference sequence). Trimming shortened V by 5 bases and J by 5 bases, and 14 bases separated the two germline ends. CDR3 coding DNA: TGTGCCAGTAGTTTCCGGGACGAAGGAGATACGCAGTATTTT. It codes for CASSFRDEGDTQYF.

The CDR3 DNA reads as TGTGCCAGCAGCTTGACCGCCTATGGCTACACCTTC. Its protein is CASSLTAYGYTF. The gene calls are TRBV5-6 and TRBJ1-2; D is ambiguous. The CDR3 runs to 12 residues. With 1 base removed from V and 4 bases from J, the gap between germline ends came to 5 bases. Germline lookup yields CDR1 SGHDT and CDR2 YYEEEE.

J is TRBJ2-7 and V is TRBV20-1; 9 bases are shared with TRBD1. The germline V gene has CDR1 DFQATT and CDR2 SNEGSKA (reference sequence). V lost 7 bases and J lost 7; bases outside the gene matches: 5. This CDR3 spans 11 amino acids. CDR3 sequence reads: CSGGQGWEQYF. For the CDR3, the DNA is TGCAGTGGTGGACAGGGGTGGGAGCAGTACTTC.

The CDR3 loop reads CASSLVGGILEQYF. Written as DNA, the CDR3 is TGTGCCAGCAGCTTAGTAGGGGGCATTCTCGAGCAGTACTTC. This chain connects TRBV7-9 to TRBJ2-7; 7 nucleotides match TRBD1. V was clipped by 1 base and J by 6 bases; unmatched bases: 6. The germline CDR1 and CDR2 sequences are SEHNR and FQNEAQ (reference sequence). There are 14 residues in the CDR3.

The chain employs TRBV18 and TRBJ2-7; D uncertain. Germline-derived CDR1 and CDR2 are KGHSH and LQKENI. The V end was cut by 1 base, the J end by 2 bases, with 12 bases between. There are 15 residues in the CDR3. This chain's CDR3 is CASSPRALPTYEQYF. CDR3 nucleotides: TGTGCCAGCTCACCACGGGCCCTGCCTACCTACGAGCAGTACTTC.

The chain combines TRBV11-2 with TRBJ1-5; 8 bases are shared with TRBD1. V shed 5 bases, J shed 2 bases, and the junction held 2 bases outside the gene matches. Germline V gene lookup returns CDR1 SGHAT and CDR2 FQNNGV. The CDR3 covers 14 residues. The CDR3 DNA sequence: TGTGCCAGCAGCCCGGACAGGGGCAATCAGCCCCAGCATTTT. This translates into CASSPDRGNQPQHF.

This clone has a single count. This chain joins TRBV5-1 and TRBJ1-2; TRBD1 matches 12 bases. Germline V gene sequence: CDR1 SGHRS, CDR2 YFSETQ. The CDR3 covers 15 residues. The J segment lost 8 bases and the V segment lost 5 bases, leaving 10 bases of the junction unmatched. CDR3 bases: TGCGCCAGCAGTACGGGGACAGGGGGCGAAGGAGGCTACACCTTC. Encoded protein: CASSTGTGGEGGYTF.

This clone was seen a few times. The chain uses TRBV7-3 and TRBJ1-2; D is ambiguous. The germline V and J ends were trimmed by 3 bases and 4 bases, with 9 bases remaining between them. Germline-derived CDR1 and CDR2 are SGHTA and FQGTGA. The CDR3 runs 13 residues. The CDR3: CASSFERSYGYTF. The CDR3, as DNA: TGTGCCAGCAGCTTCGAGAGGTCCTATGGCTACACCTTC.

The chain is built from TRBV9 and TRBJ2-3, with 13 nucleotides matching TRBD2. The CDR3 is 17 amino acids. In germline, CDR1 is SGDLS, CDR2 YYNGEE. V gave up 0 bases and J gave up 3 bases; unmatched junction bases: 4. The CDR3 sequence: CASSVATSGGSTDTQYF. CDR3 coding DNA: TGTGCCAGCAGCGTAGCGACTAGCGGGGGGAGTACAGATACGCAGTATTTT.

This chain uses TRBV19 with TRBJ2-1, with 8 positions matching TRBD1. CDR1 is LNHDA, CDR2 SQIVND, per germline (reference sequence). V lost 4 bases, J lost 6 bases, and 11 bases stayed unmatched. The CDR3 spans 16 residues. CDR3 residues: CASSKPRTGLTNEQFF. As DNA, the CDR3 is TGTGCCAGTAGTAAGCCTAGGACAGGGTTGACCAATGAGCAGTTCTTC. Complete variable domain (other parts from reference TRBV19 and TRBJ2-1): DGGITQSPKYLFRKEGQNVTLSCEQNLNHDAMYWYRQDPGQGLRLIYYSQIVNDFQKGDIAEGYSVSREKKESFPLTVTSAQKNPTAFYLCASSKPRTGLTNEQFFGPGTRLTVL.

This sequence joins TRBV5-4 and TRBJ1-1; unclear D gene. Germline V gene data show CDR1 as SGHNT and CDR2 as YYREEE (reference sequence). V lost 0 bases to trimming and J lost 5 bases, with 5 bases between them. This CDR3 is built from 12 residues. The DNA for the CDR3 is TGTGCCAGCAGCTTGGGGGTAACTGAAGCTTTCTTT. Its translation is CASSLGVTEAFF.

This clone came up a few times. The chain has TRBV6-1 and TRBJ2-5; TRBD2 aligns across 10 bases. Per germline, CDR1 MNHNS and CDR2 SASEGT. V shed 4 bases, J shed 0 bases, and the junction held 8 bases outside the gene matches. The CDR3 loop spans 17 amino acids. CDR3 region: CASSGSFLAGDQETQYF. The CDR3 nucleotides read TGTGCCAGCAGTGGATCTTTTCTAGCGGGAGACCAAGAGACCCAGTACTTC.

The chain uses TRBV6-5 and TRBJ2-3, with D possibly matching TRBD1 (6 bases). Trimming shortened V by 2 bases and J by 2 bases, and 14 bases separated the two germline ends. This CDR3 has 16 amino acids. Germline assignment: CDR1 MNHEY and CDR2 SVGAGI. CDR3 protein: CASSYKKGTNTDTQYF. DNA for the CDR3: TGTGCCAGCAGTTACAAAAAAGGGACAAACACAGATACGCAGTATTTT.

The gene calls are TRBV5-5 and TRBJ2-1; D perhaps matches TRBD1 (6 bases). V dropped 4 bases and J dropped 1 base, with 18 bases sitting between them. The germline V gene has CDR1 SGHKS and CDR2 YYEKEE (reference sequence). This CDR3 is 17 amino acids long. CDR3 DNA: TGTGCCAGCAGCCACGCAGCAGGGGTGGTATCCTACAATGAGCAGTTCTTC. Translation: CASSHAAGVVSYNEQFF.

This CDR3 is CASSDGPDTQYF. CDR3 bases: TGTGCCAGCAGTGACGGGCCCGATACGCAGTATTTT. This rearrangement joins TRBV6-4 to TRBJ2-3; D unclear. CDR1 is MRHNA, CDR2 SNTAGT, per germline. Trimming pared 2 bases from V and 6 bases from J, leaving 6 bases between. The CDR3 contains 12 residues.

CDR3 in amino acids: CASSHGTGTYEQYF. The CDR3 DNA reads as TGCGCCAGCAGCCACGGGACAGGAACCTACGAGCAGTACTTC. The chain uses TRBV4-1 and TRBJ2-7, with 8 bases aligning to TRBD1. CDR1 is MGHRA and CDR2 is YSYEKL in the germline V gene. Trimming removed 3 bases from V and 2 bases from J; junction bases left unmatched: 3. The CDR3 extends over 14 amino acids.

Many counts were recorded for this clone. The V gene is TRBV7-3, the J gene TRBJ2-7; D not resolved. Germline V lookup: CDR1 SGHTA, CDR2 FQGTGA. The CDR3 covers 12 residues. V dropped 11 bases and J dropped 0 bases, with 11 bases sitting between them. Here the CDR3 reads CALHPVSYEQYF. CDR3 nucleotides: TGTGCCCTCCACCCCGTCTCCTACGAGCAGTACTTC.

The chain is built from TRBV29-1 and TRBJ2-5; 7 bases align to TRBD1. The CDR3 contains 14 residues. With V trimmed by 2 bases and J by 6 bases, 9 bases remained unmatched. Germline CDR1 reads SQVTM; CDR2 reads ANQGSEA. CDR3 in amino acids: CSVEPGTAGKTQYF. The CDR3 bases are TGCAGCGTTGAACCGGGGACAGCTGGAAAGACCCAGTACTTC.